This passage covers 6 T cell receptor beta chains from one sample sequenced in a study of radiotherapy plus CTLA-4 blockade in lung cancer (dated by TCRdb to 2017 to 2018). Preparation of the library involved the immunoSEQ multiplex PCR assay. Held by TCRdb, this immuneACCESS table contains in-frame sequences only and omits some clones. Under half of the omission traces to an unresolved V gene where checked; the cause of the rest is unknown. This sample is represented by around 100,000 clones; 60% to 75% of them were singletons. Around 2.8% of the sample lies in the top ten. The sequences come from peripheral blood, collected from a patient treated with radiotherapy plus ipilimumab. The receptors were sampled from a human donor with non-small cell lung cancer who had a partial response to radiotherapy plus ipilimumab. Some clones in this sample may be carry-over from other donors' samples.

In this sample, this clone turned up a few times. This chain uses TRBV2 with TRBJ2-7; D possibly corresponds to TRBD2 (5 bases). CDR3 size: 12 residues. The ends were cut back, 8 bases at V and 0 bases at J, with 8 bases in the middle. The germline gives CDR1 SNHLY, CDR2 FYNNEI. As DNA, the CDR3 is TGTGCCAGCGATGGGAGCTCCTACGAGCAGTACTTC. It specifies CASDGSSYEQYF.

V and J are TRBV5-6 and TRBJ2-6; 7 bases agree with TRBD1. The CDR3 is 19 residues long. Unmatched junction bases numbered 9, after V lost 0 bases and J lost 0 bases. Germline loops: CDR1 SGHDT, CDR2 YYEEEE. The CDR3 is CASSLGGTDYYSGANVLTF. CDR3 coding DNA: TGTGCCAGCAGCTTGGGGGGGACAGATTATTACTCTGGGGCCAACGTCCTGACTTTC.

This clone was observed a handful of times. This chain uses TRBV7-9 with TRBJ1-1; 7 bases match TRBD1. With V trimmed by 8 bases and J by 0 bases, 9 bases remained unmatched. Germline CDR1 and CDR2: SEHNR and FQNEAQ (reference sequence). This CDR3 contains 15 residues. CDR3 protein: CASSGQLNMNTEAFF. The CDR3 coding sequence is TGTGCCAGCTCGGGACAGCTAAATATGAACACTGAAGCTTTCTTT. Filled out from reference TRBV7-9 and TRBJ1-1, the complete variable domain reads DTGVSQNPRHKITKRGQNVTFRCDPISEHNRLYWYRQTLGQGPEFLTYFQNEAQLEKSRLLSDRFSAERPKGSFSTLEIQRTEQGDSAMYLCASSGQLNMNTEAFFGQGTRLTVV.

V is TRBV27 and J is TRBJ1-6; D perhaps matches TRBD1 (5 bases). V gave up 3 bases and J gave up 7 bases, with 10 bases separating them. This CDR3 is built from 14 residues. Germline V CDR1 and CDR2: MNHEY, SMNVEV (reference sequence). CDR3 sequence: CASSFAEGNSPLHF. CDR3 bases: TGTGCCAGCAGTTTCGCGGAGGGGAATTCACCCCTCCACTTT.

J is TRBJ2-1 and V is TRBV7-3, with 7 bases aligning to TRBD1. V was clipped by 5 bases and J by 2 bases; unmatched bases: 6. In germline, CDR1 is SGHTA, CDR2 FQGTGA. CDR3 length: 15 amino acids. CDR3 region: CASSTDRLTYNEQFF. CDR3 bases: TGTGCCAGCAGCACGGACAGGCTTACCTACAATGAGCAGTTCTTC.

This clone was seen a few times. The chain has TRBV6-1 and TRBJ1-4; 7 nucleotides line up with TRBD1. Germline V gene lookup returns CDR1 MNHNS and CDR2 SASEGT. The CDR3 is 14 amino acids. The V and J ends lost 5 bases and 3 bases, in that order; junction bases with no gene match: 3. The CDR3 DNA is TGTGCCAGCAGTCAGGGGGTGGCTAATGAAAAACTGTTTTTT. Translated: CASSQGVANEKLFF.